One sample yielded the 8 T cell receptor beta chains listed below, sequenced in a study of blood T cell repertoires in COVID-19. Using immunoSEQ multiplex PCR, the repertoire was profiled, and TCRdb retains in-frame clones only, with some absent. Among hundreds of thousands of clones, 85% to 90% were seen once, and the ten largest hold 3% to 4%. The specimen was peripheral blood. The receptors were sampled from a woman between 45 and 65 years old with active or convalescent COVID-19.

The genes are TRBV7-9 and TRBJ2-1; D remains ambiguous. Germline assignment: CDR1 SEHNR and CDR2 FQNEAQ (reference sequence). Between the trimmed V and J ends, which lost 0 bases and 3 bases, there was a span of 6 bases. This CDR3 region has 14 residues. The CDR3 nucleotides are TGTGCCAGCAGCTTAGCGGGCCGCTACAATGAGCAGTTCTTC. As protein: CASSLAGRYNEQFF.

The rearrangement links TRBV19 to TRBJ1-1; the match to TRBD1 covers 10 bases. Losses at the gene ends were 3 bases for V and 4 bases for J; bases not matched to a gene: 11. This CDR3 spans 17 amino acids. The germline V gene encodes CDR1 LNHDA and CDR2 SQIVND (reference sequence). This CDR3 reads CASSMGVGTGAPTEAFF. Here the CDR3 DNA reads TGTGCCAGTAGTATGGGTGTTGGGACAGGGGCCCCCACTGAAGCTTTCTTT.

The chain employs TRBV7-2 and TRBJ2-7; tentative D call: TRBD1 (5 bases). Per germline, CDR1 SGHTA and CDR2 FQGNSA. The V gene lost 5 bases and the J gene lost 3 bases, with 11 bases spanning the gap. CDR3 length: 13 residues. In nucleotides, the CDR3 is TGTGCCAGCAGCCAAGGGGTTCTCTACGAGCAGTACTTC. It specifies CASSQGVLYEQYF. The full variable domain, completed using reference TRBV7-2 and TRBJ2-7, is GAGVSQSPSNKVTEKGKDVELRCDPISGHTALYWYRQSLGQGLEFLIYFQGNSAPDKSGLPSDRFSAERTGGSVSTLTIQRTQQEDSAVYLCASSQGVLYEQYFGPGTRLTVT.

This sequence joins TRBV7-9 and TRBJ2-3, with D possibly matching TRBD2 (5 bases). V was clipped by 1 base and J by 1 base, with 9 bases between them. The germline gives CDR1 SEHNR, CDR2 FQNEAQ (reference sequence). The CDR3 has 15 amino acids. The CDR3 region has the DNA TGTGCCAGCAGCTTAGTTGGCGGGCGCACAGATACGCAGTATTTT. It translates to CASSLVGGRTDTQYF.

The rearrangement uses TRBV5-4 and TRBJ1-6, with a possible D match to TRBD1 (5 bases). The germline CDR1 and CDR2 sequences are SGHNT and YYREEE (reference sequence). Deletions cut 2 bases from V and 6 bases from J, with 9 bases between. The CDR3 contains 14 residues. DNA of the CDR3: TGTGCCAGCAGCTTAGGACAAGCTAATTCACCCCTCCACTTT. This encodes CASSLGQANSPLHF.

V and J are TRBV7-8 and TRBJ2-7; D uncertain. The CDR3 length is 13 residues. Per germline, CDR1 SGHVS and CDR2 FQNEAQ. Trimming took off 2 bases at V and 3 bases at J, with 8 bases between the two ends. The CDR3 DNA follows: TGTGCCAGCAGCTTAACGTTAGACTACGAGCAGTACTTC. This sequence encodes CASSLTLDYEQYF.

The CDR3 nucleotides are TGTGCCAGCAGCTTAGGCCATGGGGGGAGGAATGAGCAGTTCTTC. This gives the protein CASSLGHGGRNEQFF. The V and J genes are TRBV11-3 and TRBJ2-1; TRBD2 is a possible D gene (6 bases). CDR3 length equals 15 residues. Per germline, CDR1 SGHNT and CDR2 YENEEA. The V end lost 1 base, the J end lost 7 bases, and 14 bases lay between the germline ends.

The chain is built from TRBV6-1 and TRBJ2-1; D remains ambiguous. V shed 2 bases and J shed 0 bases, with 8 bases lying between them. The CDR3 contains 15 residues. From germline, CDR1 is MNHNS and CDR2 SASEGT. In DNA form, the CDR3 reads TGTGCCAGCAGTGAATTGAAGAGCTCCTACAATGAGCAGTTCTTC. This gives the protein CASSELKSSYNEQFF.